This is a list of T cell receptor beta chains from one sample in a study of tumor-infiltrating lymphocytes in primary liver carcinoma. TCRdb called the multiplex PCR reads again in MiXCR, with one record for every CDR3 protein. The sample contains approximately 110,000 distinct CDR3 sequences, less than 80% of which appear only once. Sample: liver tumor tissue from sampling region 1. The receptor set was obtained from a woman in her fifties or sixties with primary liver carcinoma and hepatitis B virus infection. Each CDR3 is given with its conserved first and last residue. The D gene is left open where the match is weak. Size is stated for part of the rows, as once, few or many counts, or as a class when the clone is expanded.

size,V,J,D,CDR3,DNA
few,TRBV5-1,TRBJ2-1,TRBD2,CASNFSGSRNEQFF,TGCGCCAGCAACTTTAGCGGGAGTCGCAATGAGCAGTTCTTC
.,TRBV2,TRBJ2-1,.,CASTLSSASYIEQFF,TGTGCCAGCACGTTGTCTAGCGCCTCCTACATTGAGCAGTTCTTC
.,TRBV28,TRBJ2-1,TRBD2,CASSSGGYVVAGVDEQFF,TGTGCTAGCAGTTCTGGAGGCTATGTAGTAGCGGGAGTGGATGAGCAGTTCTTC
few,TRBV9,TRBJ2-1,TRBD2,CASSVAGLGNNEQFF,TGTGCCAGCAGCGTAGCGGGACTAGGAAACAATGAGCAGTTCTTC
.,TRBV12-3/TRBV12-4,TRBJ2-5,.,CAGSLEIMETQYF,TGTGCCGGCAGTTTAGAAATTATGGAGACCCAGTACTTC
.,TRBV11-2,TRBJ2-2,.,CVSSLGLAGELFF,TGTGTCAGCAGCTTAGGCCTGGCCGGGGAGCTGTTTTTT
.,TRBV12-3/TRBV12-4,TRBJ2-1,.,CASSPLASSFDNEQFF,TGTGCCAGCAGTCCCCTTGCTTCTAGCTTCGACAATGAGCAGTTCTTC
.,TRBV28,TRBJ2-7,TRBD2,CVSSTGLAGKYEQYF,TGTGTCAGCAGTACGGGACTAGCGGGGAAATACGAGCAGTACTTC
.,TRBV11-2,TRBJ2-3,.,CTSSLDREADTQYF,TGTACCAGCAGCTTAGATAGGGAAGCAGATACGCAGTATTTT
.,TRBV4-1,TRBJ1-3,.,CASSQTRGSAIYF,TGCGCCAGCAGCCAAACTCGGGGAAGCGCCATATATTTT
.,TRBV6-1,TRBJ2-5,.,CASKYWTDSQETQYF,TGTGCTAGCAAGTACTGGACAGACAGTCAAGAGACCCAGTACTTC
.,TRBV29-1,TRBJ2-3,.,CSVDERAADTQYF,TGCAGTGTTGACGAACGAGCAGCAGATACGCAGTATTTT
.,TRBV7-9,TRBJ2-3,.,CASSSTYRGAVNSTDTQYF,TGTGCCAGCAGCTCCACTTATCGCGGGGCGGTCAATAGCACAGATACGCAGTATTTT
.,TRBV10-3,TRBJ2-1,TRBD1,CAIRSDRGDNEQFF,TGTGCCATCAGATCGGACAGGGGCGACAATGAGCAGTTCTTC
many,TRBV12-3/TRBV12-4,TRBJ2-2,.,CASSFSQQGTGELFF,TGTGCCAGCAGTTTCAGTCAGCAGGGCACCGGGGAGCTGTTTTTT
many,TRBV6-5,TRBJ1-1,.,CASSYPGSSEAFF,TGTGCCAGCAGTTACCCCGGGTCGTCTGAAGCTTTCTTT
.,TRBV28,TRBJ2-7,.,CASSTKVGWTHEQYF,TGTGCCAGCAGTACTAAGGTGGGATGGACCCACGAGCAGTACTTC
once,TRBV11-2,TRBJ1-1,TRBD1,CASSLDYLTGGAKLDTEAFF,TGTGCCAGCAGCTTAGATTACTTGACAGGGGGCGCAAAATTGGACACTGAAGCATTCTTT
few,TRBV18,TRBJ1-5,TRBD1,CAGSPSLTGAGQPQHF,TGTGCCGGCTCACCATCCCTTACAGGGGCCGGACAGCCCCAGCATTTT
.,TRBV6-1,TRBJ2-1,.,CASEPGFPSYSEQFF,TGTGCCAGCGAACCTGGGTTTCCCTCCTACAGTGAGCAGTTCTTC
many,TRBV6-5,TRBJ1-6,.,CASRLREHNSPLHF,TGTGCCAGCAGACTCAGGGAACATAATTCACCCCTCCACTTT
.,TRBV7-9,TRBJ1-5,.,CASSGQNNQPHHF,TGTGCCAGCAGCGGGCAGAACAATCAGCCCCATCATTTT
few,TRBV4-1,TRBJ1-6,TRBD1,CASSQRIPGQSNADTDSPLHF,TGCGCCAGCAGCCAAAGGATTCCGGGACAGTCCAACGCGGATACGGATTCACCCCTCCACTTT
many,TRBV6-1,TRBJ2-3,.,CASRSESSTDTQYF,TGTGCCAGCAGGAGCGAAAGTAGCACAGATACGCAGTATTTT
.,TRBV12-3/TRBV12-4,TRBJ2-1,.,CASTTAGSSNEQFF,TGTGCCAGCACTACAGCTGGCAGTAGCAATGAGCAGTTCTTC